The 29 T cell receptor beta chains given below trace back to one sample, sequenced in a study of T cell repertoires in cytomegalovirus infection. TCRdb itself ran the reads through MiXCR, one entry per CDR3 protein. The data contain 200,000 or so distinct CDR3 sequences, 28% of them singletons. What was sequenced was PBMCs. These receptors originate from a human donor in good health (CMV status not recorded). Some clones in this sample may be carry-over from other donors' samples.

The table lists this clonotype with a few counts. The chain couples TRBV7-9 to TRBJ2-3, with 13 nucleotides matching TRBD2. Germline V gene sequence: CDR1 SEHNR, CDR2 FQNEAQ (reference sequence). V gave up 4 bases and J gave up 4 bases; unmatched junction bases: 5. The CDR3 length is 16 residues. CDR3 in amino acids: CASSSLGLAGPDTQYF. The CDR3 DNA reads TGTGCCAGCAGCTCCCTGGGACTAGCGGGGCCAGATACGCAGTATTTT.

V gene TRBV19 combines with J gene TRBJ2-3; 14 nucleotides align to TRBD2. Germline lookup yields CDR1 LNHDA and CDR2 SQIVND (reference sequence). After removal of 5 bases from V and 3 bases from J, the junction contained 4 bases not matched to a gene. The CDR3 is 16 residues long. CDR3 region: CASSPGLAGDTDTQYF. The CDR3, as DNA: TGTGCCAGTAGTCCGGGACTAGCGGGGGATACAGATACGCAGTATTTT. The full variable domain, with the rest looked up from reference TRBV19 and TRBJ2-3, is DGGITQSPKYLFRKEGQNVTLSCEQNLNHDAMYWYRQDPGQGLRLIYYSQIVNDFQKGDIAEGYSVSREKKESFPLTVTSAQKNPTAFYLCASSPGLAGDTDTQYFGPGTRLTVL.

The chain combines TRBV29-1 with TRBJ1-1; TRBD1 is a possible D gene (5 bases). Germline V gives CDR1 SQVTM, CDR2 ANQGSEA. With 5 bases removed from V and 4 bases from J, the gap between germline ends came to 14 bases. The CDR3 is 13 amino acids. The DNA for the CDR3 is TGCAGCGTTCTCAGGGCTGCCGGCACTGAAGCTTTCTTT. Residues: CSVLRAAGTEAFF.

This clonotype occurred many times. The CDR3 loop is CASSWGTSGALTRKYF. The CDR3 DNA follows: TGTGCCAGCTCCTGGGGGACTAGCGGGGCCCTTACCAGAAAGTATTTT. This chain uses TRBV12-3 or TRBV12-4 with TRBJ2-3; 13 nucleotides align to TRBD2. This CDR3 is built from 16 residues. Trimming took 8 bases from V and 13 from J; bases not matched to a gene: 18.

The chain links TRBV7-6 to TRBJ2-5; 8 bases match TRBD2. The CDR3 has 16 amino acids. V dropped 1 base and J dropped 2; count of bases not matched to a gene: 6. Germline V gene lookup returns CDR1 SGHVS and CDR2 FNYEAQ. CDR3 coding DNA: TGTGCCAGCAGCTTAGGGGGCGGGGGGCCGCAAGAGACCCAGTACTTC. Amino acid sequence: CASSLGGGGPQETQYF. Complete variable domain (other parts from reference TRBV7-6 and TRBJ2-5): GAGVSQSPRYKVTKRGQDVALRCDPISGHVSLYWYRQALGQGPEFLTYFNYEAQQDKSGLPNDRFSAERPEGSISTLTIQRTEQRDSAMYRCASSLGGGGPQETQYFGPGTRLLVL.

This clonotype was observed a handful of times. The rearrangement links TRBV29-1 to TRBJ2-2; maybe TRBD1 (8 bases). CDR3 length equals 13 residues. The germline V and J ends were trimmed by 7 bases and 4 bases, with 13 bases remaining between them. The germline V gene has CDR1 SQVTM and CDR2 ANQGSEA. The CDR3 DNA sequence: TGCAGCGGTACAGGGGGGGTCACCGGGGAGCTGTTTTTT. Its translation is CSGTGGVTGELFF.

The V and J genes are TRBV2 and TRBJ2-1; D ambiguous. The V gene's germline CDR1 is SNHLY and CDR2 FYNNEI. This CDR3 has 13 residues. Trimming pared 5 bases from V and 7 bases from J, leaving 12 bases between. The CDR3 here is CASSYGPVNEQFF. CDR3 nucleotides: TGTGCCAGCAGTTACGGACCCGTAAATGAGCAGTTCTTC.

This clonotype occurred many times. The chain couples TRBV20-1 to TRBJ2-1; 8 bases are a match to TRBD1. The trim removed 3 bases at V and 4 bases at J, leaving 5 bases unmatched. Germline lookup yields CDR1 DFQATT and CDR2 SNEGSKA (reference sequence). CDR3 length: 14 residues. CDR3 bases: TGCAGTGCTAGGGCGGACAGGGTTTACAATGAGCAGTTCTTC. Translating gives CSARADRVYNEQFF.

This clonotype was seen more than once but under ten times. The J gene is TRBJ2-1, the V gene TRBV7-2; 10 bases align to TRBD2. V lost 4 bases to trimming and J lost 7 bases; unmatched junction nucleotides: 13. The CDR3 runs to 17 residues. CDR1 is SGHTA, CDR2 FQGNSA, per germline. In nucleotides, the CDR3 is TGTGCCAGCAGCTACGACCCAGCGGGGGGGCTTTTAAATGAGCAGTTCTTC. Residues: CASSYDPAGGLLNEQFF.

This clonotype has just a few counts. Being one base from a much bigger clone, this may be a read error. V usage is TRBV7-2 and J usage is TRBJ1-6; a weak D match, TRBD1 (6 bases). V lost 3 bases, J lost 0 bases, and 15 bases lay in between. The CDR3 extends over 18 amino acids. Germline V lookup: CDR1 SGHTA, CDR2 FQGNSA. The CDR3 nucleotides read TGTGCCAGCAGCTTCTCCTGGGGGGGGCGCTCCTATAATTCACCCCTCCACTTT. Translated, it gives CASSFSWGGRSYNSPLHF.

This clonotype has ten or more counts. The gene calls are TRBV4-1 and TRBJ2-1, with D hard to call. Trimming left V 9 bases short and J 6 bases short, with 12 bases between. Germline lookup yields CDR1 MGHRA and CDR2 YSYEKL. CDR3 length: 12 residues. The CDR3 DNA follows: TGCGCCAGTCAGGCAGGAAGCAATGAGCAGTTCTTC. Protein: CASQAGSNEQFF.

This clonotype has at least ten counts. CDR3 DNA sequence: TGTGCCAGCAAGTTGTTCAGCAATAGCAATCAGCCCCAGCATTTT. Translating it yields CASKLFSNSNQPQHF. The chain is built from TRBV6-5 and TRBJ1-5; D is unresolved. Deletions cut 7 bases from V and 0 bases from J, with 13 bases between. Per the germline V gene, CDR1 is MNHEY and CDR2 is SVGAGI. This CDR3 spans 15 amino acids.

This clonotype was observed a few times. The chain links TRBV7-6 to TRBJ1-1, with 8 bases lining up with TRBD1. The junction had 8 bases not matched to a gene; V was cut back by 4 bases and J by 7 bases. The CDR3 is 14 amino acids. Germline-derived CDR1 and CDR2 are SGHVS and FNYEAQ. CDR3 sequence: CASSSRGGTGEAFF. The CDR3 DNA reads as TGTGCCAGCAGCTCCCGAGGGGGGACAGGTGAAGCTTTCTTT.

The gene calls are TRBV11-2 and TRBJ2-1; 8 bases are shared with TRBD2. Looked up from germline, CDR1 is SGHAT and CDR2 is FQNNGV. V was clipped by 3 bases and J by 0 bases; unmatched bases: 4. The CDR3 sequence is 16 residues long. The CDR3 region has the DNA TGTGCCAGCAGCTTGCGGGGGGTGAGCTCCTACAATGAGCAGTTCTTC. It translates to CASSLRGVSSYNEQFF.

This clonotype came up many times. The V gene is TRBV7-2, the J gene TRBJ1-1; TRBD1 might be the D (5 bases). The ends were cut back, 1 base at V and 0 bases at J, with 21 bases in the middle. The CDR3 totals 19 residues. Germline assignment: CDR1 SGHTA and CDR2 FQGNSA. The CDR3: CASSLDLTSPGLMNTEAFF. DNA for the CDR3: TGTGCCAGCAGCTTAGACCTTACTTCCCCAGGGTTAATGAACACTGAAGCTTTCTTT.

The rearrangement links TRBV19 to TRBJ1-5; tentative D call: TRBD1 (5 bases). The CDR3 consists of 14 residues. With 3 bases removed from V and 4 bases from J, the gap between germline ends came to 10 bases. Germline V gene sequence: CDR1 LNHDA, CDR2 SQIVND (reference sequence). CDR3 residues: CASSMGGWNQPQHF. CDR3 sequence (DNA): TGTGCCAGTAGTATGGGGGGGTGGAATCAGCCCCAGCATTTT. The variable domain in full, with the rest retrieved from reference TRBV19 and TRBJ1-5, is DGGITQSPKYLFRKEGQNVTLSCEQNLNHDAMYWYRQDPGQGLRLIYYSQIVNDFQKGDIAEGYSVSREKKESFPLTVTSAQKNPTAFYLCASSMGGWNQPQHFGDGTRLSIL.

The CDR3: CASREDSLYEQYF. The CDR3 DNA reads TGTGCCAGCAGGGAGGACAGTCTCTACGAGCAGTACTTC. The gene calls are TRBV2 and TRBJ2-7, with D tentatively TRBD1 (6 bases). CDR1 SNHLY and CDR2 FYNNEI come from the germline V gene. The CDR3 spans 13 residues. V was shortened by 6 bases and J by 3 bases, with 12 bases between the two germline ends.

V and J are TRBV12-3 or TRBV12-4 and TRBJ2-1, with TRBD2 as a possible D gene (6 bases). The CDR3 totals 15 residues. V dropped 6 bases and J dropped 2 bases, with 14 bases sitting between them. This CDR3 reads CASSRAGGAYNEQFF. CDR3 DNA sequence: TGTGCCAGCAGCCGAGCGGGCGGCGCCTACAATGAGCAGTTCTTC.

The rearrangement uses TRBV4-1 and TRBJ2-7, with a possible D match to TRBD1 (5 bases). The CDR3 contains 12 residues. CDR1 and CDR2 from the germline V gene are MGHRA and YSYEKL. Trimming removed 1 base at V and 7 bases at J, with 8 bases between. CDR3 nucleotide sequence: TGCGCCAGCAGCCAAGGGGGCAGGGAGCAGTACTTC. Residues: CASSQGGREQYF.

V usage is TRBV5-4 and J usage is TRBJ1-1; 9 bases match TRBD1. V was pared by 4 bases and J by 0 bases, with 10 bases of the junction left unmatched. The CDR3 runs 17 residues. CDR1 is SGHNT, CDR2 YYREEE, per germline (reference sequence). This chain's CDR3 is CASSTTDRGFMNTEAFF. The CDR3 DNA follows: TGTGCCAGCAGCACCACGGACAGGGGATTCATGAACACTGAAGCTTTCTTT.

This clonotype was found a few times. The chain has TRBV29-1 and TRBJ2-3, with D perhaps being TRBD1 or TRBD2 (5 bases each). The germline gives CDR1 SQVTM, CDR2 ANQGSEA. The CDR3 contains 14 residues. Trimming pared 6 bases from V and 6 bases from J, leaving 19 bases between. The DNA of the CDR3 is TGCAGCGTCGCCCTAGGAGATTGGGGGGATACGCAGTATTTT. Protein: CSVALGDWGDTQYF.

This clonotype has only a few counts. The rearrangement links TRBV29-1 to TRBJ2-7, with D hard to call. Germline values: CDR1 SQVTM, CDR2 ANQGSEA. Between the trimmed V and J ends, which lost 0 bases and 3 bases, there was a span of 9 bases. This CDR3 contains 13 residues. The CDR3: CSVEDNKGYEQYF. The CDR3 coding sequence is TGCAGCGTTGAAGATAACAAAGGCTACGAGCAGTACTTC.

The chain recombines TRBV2 with TRBJ1-2, with a possible D match to TRBD1 (6 bases). The germline CDR1 and CDR2 sequences are SNHLY and FYNNEI. The CDR3 length is 14 residues. V was shortened by 3 bases and J by 4 bases, with 12 bases between the two germline ends. CDR3 residues: CASSERGGLYGYTF. The CDR3, as DNA: TGTGCCAGCAGTGAGAGAGGGGGACTCTATGGCTACACCTTC.

This chain joins TRBV7-6 and TRBJ2-7, with 9 bases matching TRBD2. The CDR3 totals 14 residues. The germline gives CDR1 SGHVS, CDR2 FNYEAQ. V trimming: 4 bases; J trimming: 7 bases; junction bases outside the gene matches: 8. The CDR3 here is CASSSLAGAGEQYF. CDR3 in DNA: TGTGCCAGCAGCTCTTTAGCGGGGGCGGGAGAGCAGTACTTC.

V gene TRBV19 combines with J gene TRBJ1-1, with D unresolved. Germline loops: CDR1 LNHDA, CDR2 SQIVND (reference sequence). This CDR3 contains 16 residues. The V end lost 4 bases, the J end lost 5 bases, and 20 bases lay between the germline ends. CDR3 amino acids: CASSTPPGRRGTEAFF. In DNA form, the CDR3 reads TGTGCCAGTAGTACACCACCCGGGCGGAGAGGGACTGAAGCTTTCTTT.

The rearrangement joins TRBV20-1 to TRBJ1-1; D remains ambiguous. Looked up from germline, CDR1 is DFQATT and CDR2 is SNEGSKA (reference sequence). This CDR3 comprises 14 residues. The V end was cut by 5 bases, the J end by 1 base, with 14 bases between. CDR3: CSALDAVGNTEAFF. As DNA, the CDR3 is TGCAGTGCTCTAGATGCAGTGGGGAACACTGAAGCTTTCTTT.

The rearrangement links TRBV29-1 to TRBJ2-7, with D possibly matching TRBD2 (7 bases). The CDR3 consists of 12 residues. Germline V gene lookup returns CDR1 SQVTM and CDR2 ANQGSEA. V was trimmed by 4 bases and J by 2 bases, leaving 9 bases between them. CDR3 sequence (DNA): TGCAGCGTTGGGGAGGGGGCCTACGAGCAGTACTTC. Its translation: CSVGEGAYEQYF.

The table lists this clonotype with a few counts. The chain carries TRBV12-3 or TRBV12-4 and TRBJ1-5; D ambiguous. The CDR3 is made up of 15 amino acids. The V gene lost 1 base and the J gene lost 2 bases, with 9 bases spanning the gap. The CDR3 here is CASSLEGRGNQPQHF. CDR3 sequence (DNA): TGTGCCAGCAGTTTAGAGGGCCGGGGCAATCAGCCCCAGCATTTT.

There are a few counts of this clonotype. The chain uses TRBV7-2 and TRBJ1-2; unclear D gene. Per germline, CDR1 SGHTA and CDR2 FQGNSA. The V end lost 6 bases, the J end lost 0 bases, and 11 bases lay between the germline ends. CDR3 length: 14 residues. In nucleotides, the CDR3 is TGTGCCAGCAGAACCGGGAGAGCTAACTATGGCTACACCTTC. Amino acids: CASRTGRANYGYTF. Variable domain in full (rest from reference TRBV7-2 and TRBJ1-2): GAGVSQSPSNKVTEKGKDVELRCDPISGHTALYWYRQSLGQGLEFLIYFQGNSAPDKSGLPSDRFSAERTGGSVSTLTIQRTQQEDSAVYLCASRTGRANYGYTFGSGTRLTVV.